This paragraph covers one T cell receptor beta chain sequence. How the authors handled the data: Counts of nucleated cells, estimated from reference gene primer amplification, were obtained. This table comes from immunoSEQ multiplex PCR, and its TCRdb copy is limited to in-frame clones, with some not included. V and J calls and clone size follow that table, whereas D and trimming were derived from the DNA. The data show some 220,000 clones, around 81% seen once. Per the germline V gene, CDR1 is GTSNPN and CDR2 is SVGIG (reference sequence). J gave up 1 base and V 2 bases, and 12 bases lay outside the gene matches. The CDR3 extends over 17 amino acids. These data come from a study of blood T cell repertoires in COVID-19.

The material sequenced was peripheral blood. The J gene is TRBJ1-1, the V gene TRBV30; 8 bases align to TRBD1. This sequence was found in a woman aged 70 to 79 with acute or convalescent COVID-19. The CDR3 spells CAWSPRRTGFENTEAFF. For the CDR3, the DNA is TGTGCCTGGAGTCCACGCCGGACAGGGTTCGAGAACACTGAAGCTTTCTTT.